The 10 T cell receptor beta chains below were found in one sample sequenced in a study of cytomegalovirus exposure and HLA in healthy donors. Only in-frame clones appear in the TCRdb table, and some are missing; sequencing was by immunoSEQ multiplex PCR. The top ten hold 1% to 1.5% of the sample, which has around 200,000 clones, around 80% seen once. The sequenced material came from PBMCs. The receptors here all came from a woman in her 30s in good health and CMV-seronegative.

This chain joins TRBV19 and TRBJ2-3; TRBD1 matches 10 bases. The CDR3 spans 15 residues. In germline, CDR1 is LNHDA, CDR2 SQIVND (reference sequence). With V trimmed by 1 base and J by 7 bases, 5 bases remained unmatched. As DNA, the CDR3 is TGTGCCAGTAGTATAGGACAGGGGGCATCAAATACGCAGTATTTT. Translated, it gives CASSIGQGASNTQYF.

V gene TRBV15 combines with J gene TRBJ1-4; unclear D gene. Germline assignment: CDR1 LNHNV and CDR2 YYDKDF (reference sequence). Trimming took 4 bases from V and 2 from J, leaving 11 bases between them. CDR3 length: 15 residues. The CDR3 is CATSIRLETNEKLFF. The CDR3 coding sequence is TGTGCCACCAGCATCCGCTTGGAGACTAATGAAAAACTGTTTTTT.

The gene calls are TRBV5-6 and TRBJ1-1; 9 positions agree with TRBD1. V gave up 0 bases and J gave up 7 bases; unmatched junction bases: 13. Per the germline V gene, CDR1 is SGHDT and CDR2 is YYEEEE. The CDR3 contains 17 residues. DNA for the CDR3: TGTGCCAGCAGCTTGGGTGGGGACAGGGTGATTCCCGTTGAAGCTTTCTTT. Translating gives CASSLGGDRVIPVEAFF.

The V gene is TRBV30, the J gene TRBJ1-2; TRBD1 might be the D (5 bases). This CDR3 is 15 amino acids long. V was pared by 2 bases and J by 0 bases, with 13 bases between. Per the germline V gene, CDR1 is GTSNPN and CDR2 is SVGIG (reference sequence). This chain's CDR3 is CAWSSGGTANYGYTF. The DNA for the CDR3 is TGTGCCTGGAGTTCGGGAGGGACCGCTAACTATGGCTACACCTTC.

CDR3 nucleotides: TGTGCCTGGAGTAGAGCGGACAATCAGCCCCAGCATTTT. It translates to CAWSRADNQPQHF. The chain uses TRBV30 and TRBJ1-5; D gene ambiguous. The CDR3 is 13 residues long. The V end lost 2 bases, the J end lost 3 bases, and 8 bases lay between the germline ends. Germline CDR1 GTSNPN, CDR2 SVGIG (reference sequence). The full variable domain, its missing parts supplied by reference TRBV30 and TRBJ1-5, is SQTIHQWPATLVQPVGSPLSLECTVEGTSNPNLYWYRQAAGRGLQLLFYSVGIGQISSEVPQNLSASRPQDRQFILSSKKLLLSDSGFYLCAWSRADNQPQHFGDGTRLSIL.

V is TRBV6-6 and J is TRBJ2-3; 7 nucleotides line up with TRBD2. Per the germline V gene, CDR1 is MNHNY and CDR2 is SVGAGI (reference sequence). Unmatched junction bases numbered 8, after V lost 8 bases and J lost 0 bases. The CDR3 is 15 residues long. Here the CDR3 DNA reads TGTGCCAGCGCCTGGAGCGGGAAGAGCACAGATACGCAGTATTTT. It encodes CASAWSGKSTDTQYF.

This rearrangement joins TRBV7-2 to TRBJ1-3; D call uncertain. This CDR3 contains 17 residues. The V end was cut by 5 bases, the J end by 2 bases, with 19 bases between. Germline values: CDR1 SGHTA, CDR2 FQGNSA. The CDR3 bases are TGTGCCAGCAGCGGAAACCTCGCCAGTACTACTGGAAACACCATATATTTT. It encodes CASSGNLASTTGNTIYF. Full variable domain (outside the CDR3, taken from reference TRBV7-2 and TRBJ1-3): GAGVSQSPSNKVTEKGKDVELRCDPISGHTALYWYRQSLGQGLEFLIYFQGNSAPDKSGLPSDRFSAERTGGSVSTLTIQRTQQEDSAVYLCASSGNLASTTGNTIYFGEGSWLTVV.

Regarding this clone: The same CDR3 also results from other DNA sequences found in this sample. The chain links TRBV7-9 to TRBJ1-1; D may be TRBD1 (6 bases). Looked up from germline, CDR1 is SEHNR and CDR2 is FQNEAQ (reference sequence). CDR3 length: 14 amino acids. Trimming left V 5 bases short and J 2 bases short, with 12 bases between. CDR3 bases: TGTGCCAGCAGCCTGGGGACATCAAACACTGAAGCTTTCTTT. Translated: CASSLGTSNTEAFF.

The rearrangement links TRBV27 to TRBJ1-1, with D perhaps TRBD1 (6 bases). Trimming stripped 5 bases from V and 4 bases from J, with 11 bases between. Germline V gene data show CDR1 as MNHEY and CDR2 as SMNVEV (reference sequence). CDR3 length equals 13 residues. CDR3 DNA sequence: TGTGCCAGCAGTGAAACAGGGCGCACTGAAGCTTTCTTT. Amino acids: CASSETGRTEAFF.

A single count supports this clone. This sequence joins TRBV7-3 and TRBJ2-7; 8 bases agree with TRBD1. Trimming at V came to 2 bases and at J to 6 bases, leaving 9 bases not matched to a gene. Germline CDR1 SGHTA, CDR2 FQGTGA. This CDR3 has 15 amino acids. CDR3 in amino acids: CASSLSRGRNLEQYF. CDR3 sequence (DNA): TGTGCCAGCAGCTTATCCAGGGGGCGCAACCTCGAGCAGTACTTC.